The entry below gives a single T cell receptor beta chain sequence along with its context. Its antigen has not been determined. No clone much larger than this one lies a single base away; base qualities are absent. The record originates from a study of OX40 agonist ivuxolimab in advanced cancers. For the study in its entirety: The costimulatory receptor OX40 (CD134) was targeted by ivuxolimab, a fully human IgG2 agonistic monoclonal antibody. Intravenous ivuxolimab was administered to patients every 2 weeks at six dose levels: 0.01, 0.1, 0.3, 1.5, 3 and 10 mg/kg. Of the 52 patients in dose escalation, about 20 had hepatocellular carcinoma, some 15 had melanoma, 9 had renal cell carcinoma and 9 had head and neck cancer. In the dose-escalation cohort, around 80% of patients were male, and the mean age was around 65 years with a range of roughly 23 to 79. Patients were allowed to have had prior anti-PD-1, anti-PD-L1 or anti-CTLA-4 therapy, and approximately 40% of the dose-escalation patients had previously received checkpoint inhibitors. Partial responses occurred in three dose-escalation patients, of whom one had hepatocellular carcinoma and two had cutaneous melanoma. The point of sequencing TCRbeta in the periphery was to test whether ivuxolimab changed TCR sequence diversity and drove clonal T-cell expansion. The paper reports the monotherapy dose-escalation portion (N of about 51 patients) of the phase I ivuxolimab trial.

Overall study results and their limits: After ivuxolimab, more expanded clones were found on average in CD8+ T cells than in CD4+ T cells. At doses of 0.1 to 3.0 mg/kg, clonal expansion of both CD4+ and CD8+ blood T cells was observed from baseline to week 6. In the 0.1-3.0 mg/kg groups, partial responders were among the patients with the lowest normalized peripheral clonal expansion, particularly in CD8+ T cells. Antigen specificity was not determined for the clonally expanded peripheral T cells. Low levels of normalized T-cell clonal expansion were also seen in some patients who did not respond.

The trial excluded patients who had a history of autoimmune disease or were on systemic immunosuppression. Peripheral blood for TCR sequencing was collected from all dose cohorts at baseline, on cycle 4 day 1, and on cycle 7 day 1. The samples were taken from a phase I, first-in-human, multicenter, open-label dose-escalation trial of ivuxolimab. The trial enrolled adults with locally advanced or metastatic head and neck squamous cell, hepatocellular, melanoma or renal cell carcinoma. Before TCR sequencing, CD4+ and CD8+ T cells were separately sorted from peripheral blood. To sequence the TCRbeta CDR3 region, genomic DNA was isolated from the sorted cells. The immunoSEQ Assay was used for sequencing of TCRbeta CDR3 regions. What TCRdb holds here is the immuneACCESS table cut down to in-frame rearrangements. Part of the clones is not present; checked against another copy, under half of the missing clones reflect an unresolved V gene, and the others are unexplained. A total of around 71,000 clones appear in this sample, 86% of them only once. The ten largest account for 1.1% of the sample.

A distance of 12 bases separates the germline ends of V and J, which lose 5 bases and 2 bases respectively. CDR1 is given as LNHDA and CDR2 as SQIVND, both from the germline V gene (reference sequence). The CDR3, cysteine through phenylalanine, is 14 amino acids long. Only the CDR3 portion is preserved as DNA: 42 bases, with reading frame beginning at the first base. This chain joins TRBV19 to TRBJ1-2; no confident D gene assignment can be made. The origin of this receptor is an adult with an advanced solid tumor such as melanoma, head and neck, liver or kidney cancer. Sequencing used CD4+ or CD8+ T cells sorted from blood, obtained in a trial of the OX40 agonist ivuxolimab. The nucleotides are TGTGCCAGTAGTCAATACGAGATGAACTATGGCTACACCTTC. Its protein is CASSQYEMNYGYTF.